The clone carrying this T cell receptor beta chain was picked up a small number of times. The antigen is undetermined. These data are taken from a study of CD4 T cells in relation to SARS-CoV-2 and coronaviruses. Points from the study as a whole: Memory recall responses, not primary responses primed in culture, are what the assay detects.

For less than eleven days, 10^5 sorted CD4+ cells grew with T cell-depleted PBMCs and CEF. Germline V gene data show CDR1 as SGHAT and CDR2 as FQNNGV. There are 17 residues in the CDR3. V dropped 5 bases and J dropped 0 bases, with 17 bases sitting between them. Here immunoSEQ multiplex PCR was the method, and the copy in TCRdb shows in-frame clones only, minus some. The table records approximately 41,000 clones, under 90% of them present only once. This sequence joins TRBV11-2 and TRBJ1-5; a possible D gene is TRBD1 (6 bases). The sequence was collected from an adult with COVID-19. Material: naive CD4+ T cells from PBMCs, cultured in vitro. Documented subset: naive CD4+ T cells isolated by negative enrichment. CDR3 region: CASSQVVGAYSNQPQHF. The CDR3 DNA reads as TGTGCCAGCAGCCAAGTAGTGGGGGCGTATAGCAATCAGCCCCAGCATTTT. The full variable domain, in which reference TRBV11-2 and TRBJ1-5 provide the parts outside the CDR3, is EAGVAQSPRYKIIEKRQSVAFWCNPISGHATLYWYQQILGQGPKLLIQFQNNGVVDDSQLPKDRFSAERLKGVDSTLKIQPAKLEDSAVYLCASSQVVGAYSNQPQHFGDGTRLSIL.